Listed below are T cell receptor beta chains from one sample, sequenced in a study of TIL therapy for anti-PD-1-resistant metastatic lung cancer. Produced via immunoSEQ multiplex PCR; TCRdb's table is partial and in-frame only. The sample contains over 20,000 clones, 72% of which appear only once. The sample consisted of tumor tissue, taken at baseline. These TCRs come from a person between 30 and 79 years old with non-small cell lung cancer. The CDR3 runs from the conserved cysteine through the conserved F or W. The D gene is left open where the match is weak. A clone size is listed for some rows: how often the clone was seen (once, few, many), or a class if it is expanded.

J | V | D | size | CDR3 | DNA
TRBJ1-1 | TRBV27 | . | . | CASRTTRDPLNTEAFF | TGTGCCAGCAGAACCACCCGGGACCCGCTGAACACTGAAGCTTTCTTT
TRBJ1-3 | TRBV5-1 | TRBD1 | . | CASSFDREGNTIYF | TGCGCCAGCAGCTTCGACAGGGAAGGAAACACCATATATTTT
TRBJ1-1 | TRBV7-2 | TRBD1 | once | CASSLAGGAYTEAFF | TGTGCCAGCAGCTTAGCAGGGGGCGCCTACACTGAAGCTTTCTTT
TRBJ2-1 | TRBV9 | TRBD2 | . | CASSVGGGGHNEQFF | TGTGCCAGCAGCGTAGGCGGGGGGGGACACAATGAGCAGTTCTTC
TRBJ1-2 | TRBV4-1 | TRBD1 | . | CASSQKTGTINYGYTF | TGCGCCAGCAGCCAAAAGACAGGGACCATAAACTATGGCTACACCTTC
TRBJ2-7 | TRBV7-6 | . | few | CASSLDEGFSYEQYF | TGTGCCAGCAGCTTAGATGAGGGATTCTCCTACGAGCAGTACTTC
TRBJ1-1 | TRBV30 | . | . | CAWRREEGRWNTEAFF | TGTGCCTGGCGCCGCGAGGAGGGGCGATGGAACACTGAAGCTTTCTTT
TRBJ2-7 | TRBV6-1 | . | . | CASSRGTSSSYEQYF | TGTGCCAGCAGCCGCGGGACATCGAGCTCCTACGAGCAGTACTTC
TRBJ2-2 | TRBV5-5 | . | once | CASSLVPHTGELFF | TGTGCCAGCAGCTTGGTCCCCCACACCGGGGAGCTGTTTTTT
TRBJ1-2 | TRBV11-3 | . | few | CASSLDGTRGAMDGYTF | TGTGCCAGCAGCTTAGACGGGACACGGGGGGCTATGGATGGCTACACCTTC
TRBJ1-4 | TRBV5-1 | . | . | CASSLFGQSMSTNEKLFF | TGCGCCAGCAGCTTGTTCGGACAGTCAATGTCAACTAATGAAAAACTGTTTTTT
TRBJ1-4 | TRBV25-1 | TRBD1 | . | CASASGTVNEKLFF | TGTGCCAGCGCCTCCGGGACAGTGAATGAAAAACTGTTTTTT
TRBJ2-3 | TRBV11-2 | . | once | CASSSVTDTQYF | TGTGCCAGCAGTTCGGTGACAGATACGCAGTATTTT
TRBJ2-5 | TRBV6-1 | TRBD1 | few | CASSRGLRDQETQYF | TGTGCCAGCAGCAGGGGGCTGAGGGATCAAGAGACCCAGTACTTC
TRBJ2-5 | TRBV7-2 | . | . | CASSSGRTGEQETQYF | TGTGCCAGCAGTTCTGGCCGGACGGGGGAGCAAGAGACCCAGTACTTC
TRBJ1-2 | TRBV27 | TRBD1 | . | CASSLSRGQGGYGYTF | TGTGCCAGCAGTTTATCCAGGGGACAGGGGGGGTATGGCTACACCTTC
TRBJ2-7 | TRBV11-2 | . | . | CASSSGTHTYEQYF | TGTGCCAGCAGCTCCGGGACCCATACCTACGAGCAGTACTTC
TRBJ1-1 | TRBV19 | . | . | CASSTPIRVGGVLTEAFF | TGTGCCAGTAGTACACCCATAAGGGTGGGTGGAGTTCTCACTGAAGCTTTCTTT